The rows below give T cell receptor beta chains drawn from one sample of a study of blood T cell repertoires in COVID-19. Some clones are missing from TCRdb's copy, which holds only in-frame ones; the method was immunoSEQ multiplex PCR. The data hold roughly 150,000 clones, with about 82% observed a single time. Sequenced material: peripheral blood. The receptors were sampled from a man in his fifties with acute or convalescent COVID-19. CDR3s leave out the opening cysteine and the closing phenylalanine or tryptophan.

cdr3_aa j_call v_call cdr3_length
ASSAGGNTIY TRBJ1-3 TRBV7-9 10
ASTLGHQPQH TRBJ1-5 TRBV6-5 10
ASGPEEGLNYGYT TRBJ1-2 TRBV12-5 13
ASSSPGTTNSPLH TRBJ1-6 TRBV5-1 13
ASSLDSGAREQY TRBJ2-7 TRBV11-1 12
ASSLSPGYEKLF TRBJ1-4 TRBV27 12
ASSLAGINTEAF TRBJ1-1 TRBV7-8 12
ASSQELAGDGDTQY TRBJ2-3 TRBV4-2 14
ASSKGQGARSLEQY TRBJ2-7 TRBV5-1 14
ASSPGQGYEQF TRBJ2-1 TRBV4-1 11
ATSVSGGYEQY TRBJ2-7 TRBV24-1 11
ASRKGATGDSYNEQF TRBJ2-1 TRBV7-8 15
AWSLEGDEQF TRBJ2-1 TRBV30 10
ASSDSTGIYT TRBJ1-2 TRBV6-4 10
ASSIISDSGGQGSSYNEQF TRBJ2-1 TRBV19 19
ASSQPGQGASYEQY TRBJ2-7 TRBV3-1/TRBV3-2 14
ASSRQGSGELF TRBJ2-2 TRBV28 11
ASSLFWDRTYEQY TRBJ2-7 TRBV28 13
ASSWGTGRMNTEAF TRBJ1-1 TRBV5-6 14
ASSGRRGSPLH TRBJ1-6 TRBV6-5 11
ASSLEQGAQPQH TRBJ1-5 TRBV5-5 12
ASSLTALAGGGADTQY TRBJ2-3 TRBV5-1 16
ASSPPTVTGYT TRBJ1-2 TRBV18 11
ASSLVATGPQPQH TRBJ1-5 TRBV11-2 13
ASSIRTGAILGDEQY TRBJ2-7 TRBV19 15
ASSPEPGKGTEAF TRBJ1-1 TRBV6-5 13
AWRATGNQPQH TRBJ1-5 TRBV30 11
ASNLGQGHGYT TRBJ1-2 TRBV6-5 11
ASSQDPGSGVFYEQY TRBJ2-7 TRBV4-2 15
ASSYRTGANSGNTIY TRBJ1-3 TRBV19 15
ASSPGQGWTEAF TRBJ1-1 TRBV28 12
SAVPGQGLNTEAF TRBJ1-1 TRBV29-1 13
ASSPGGLPTDTQY TRBJ2-3 TRBV5-6 13
ASSSGLENQPQH TRBJ1-5 TRBV5-6 12
ASSQAELAAYNEQF TRBJ2-1 TRBV4-1 14
ASSANNEQF TRBJ2-1 TRBV11-2 9
ASSPRLAGATYEQY TRBJ2-7 TRBV27 14
AWIRTGGASPLH TRBJ1-6 TRBV30 12
ASSLDLGASEKLF TRBJ1-4 TRBV5-6 13
ASSTDAEDRDTQY TRBJ2-3 TRBV4-1 13
ASIHPGGQPQH TRBJ1-5 TRBV23-1 11
ASSLGTGDFYGYT TRBJ1-2 TRBV5-6 13
AWSVSYRYEQY TRBJ2-7 TRBV30 11
ASSSQGALGYT TRBJ1-2 TRBV11-1 11
ASSLQGRQPQH TRBJ1-5 TRBV28 11
ASSPTGYSNQPQH TRBJ1-5 TRBV6-1 13
ASSQYRDRVRAYEQY TRBJ2-7 TRBV3-1/TRBV3-2 15
ASSQLSGGNNEQF TRBJ2-1 TRBV14 13
ASSFGQNYGYT TRBJ1-2 TRBV12-3/TRBV12-4 11
ASSMWGQGPTDTQY TRBJ2-3 TRBV19 14
ASSEIAGGGLEQY TRBJ2-7 TRBV2 13
ASSLSQGANSNQPQH TRBJ1-5 TRBV5-8 15
ASSFEYSETQY TRBJ2-5 TRBV5-4 11
ATSDPSVGGAKGYT TRBJ1-2 TRBV24-1 14